These 13 T cell receptor beta chains share one sample of origin, sequenced in a study of blood T cell repertoires in COVID-19. Some clones are missing from TCRdb's copy, which holds only in-frame ones; the method was immunoSEQ multiplex PCR. The table lists 130,000 or so clones, approximately 84% of them singletons. Source material: peripheral blood. The receptors shown here come from a woman in her sixties with acute or convalescent COVID-19.

This chain connects TRBV2 to TRBJ2-3; the match to TRBD1 covers 7 bases. Looked up from germline, CDR1 is SNHLY and CDR2 is FYNNEI. The V segment lost 4 bases and the J segment 0 bases; nucleotides outside the gene matches: 1. CDR3 size: 14 residues. CDR3 in DNA: TGTGCCAGCAGTGCGGGACAGAGCACAGATACGCAGTATTTT. Its protein product is CASSAGQSTDTQYF.

Comments on this clone: At one of its ends the junction is not consistent with the germline gene, which may arise from a read error. V is TRBV10-3 and J is TRBJ1-5; 8 bases align to TRBD1. The germline V gene has CDR1 ENHRY and CDR2 SYGVKD. The CDR3 length is 13 residues. The CDR3: CAISEGDRGWVLF. The CDR3 coding sequence is TGTGCCATCAGTGAGGGTGACAGGGGTTGGGTCTTATTT.

The chain joins TRBV30 to TRBJ1-2; D is unresolved. Per germline, CDR1 GTSNPN and CDR2 SVGIG (reference sequence). Trimming pared 2 bases from V and 1 base from J, leaving 8 bases between. CDR3 length: 13 amino acids. CDR3 nucleotides: TGTGCCTGGAGTTCCGGGAATAACTATGGCTACACCTTC. Amino acid sequence: CAWSSGNNYGYTF.

The CDR3 DNA reads as TGTGCCAGTAGTACACTGTACACGAGGATTTACACTGAAGCTTTCTTT. Residues: CASSTLYTRIYTEAFF. The chain couples TRBV19 to TRBJ1-1, with D uncertain. CDR3 length: 16 amino acids. Germline-derived CDR1 and CDR2 are LNHDA and SQIVND (reference sequence). Trimming cost V 4 bases and J 3 bases, with 18 bases left between them.

J is TRBJ1-3 and V is TRBV5-1; possible D gene TRBD1, 5 bases. The CDR3 contains 15 residues. The V end lost 0 bases, the J end lost 3 bases, and 10 bases lay between the germline ends. Germline assignment: CDR1 SGHRS and CDR2 YFSETQ. In DNA form, the CDR3 reads TGCGCCAGCAGCTTGGTTGGGGGGAATGGAAACACCATATATTTT. This encodes CASSLVGGNGNTIYF.

V gene TRBV24-1 combines with J gene TRBJ2-2, with 10 nucleotides matching TRBD1. V lost 5 bases to trimming and J lost 4 bases; unmatched junction nucleotides: 3. The CDR3 runs to 15 residues. Germline V gene lookup returns CDR1 KGHDR and CDR2 SFDVKD. The CDR3 reads CATSAGTGVTGELFF. The CDR3 DNA sequence: TGTGCCACCAGTGCGGGGACAGGGGTCACCGGGGAGCTGTTTTTT.

This clone was observed a few times. CDR3 sequence: CASKAGPGNTIYF. CDR3 nucleotides: TGTGCCAGCAAAGCAGGGCCGGGAAACACCATATATTTT. The V gene is TRBV7-9, the J gene TRBJ1-3, with D perhaps TRBD1 (5 bases). V lost 7 bases and J lost 4, with 11 bases in between. Per the germline V gene, CDR1 is SEHNR and CDR2 is FQNEAQ (reference sequence). The CDR3 loop spans 13 amino acids.

This clone has only one observation. The genes are TRBV19 and TRBJ2-2; a possible D gene is TRBD1 (7 bases). The CDR3 has 16 amino acids. Looked up from germline, CDR1 is LNHDA and CDR2 is SQIVND (reference sequence). The V end was cut by 2 bases, the J end by 4 bases, with 14 bases between. This CDR3 is CASSIRRRGLTGELFF. CDR3 bases: TGTGCCAGTAGTATAAGGCGGAGGGGGCTCACCGGGGAGCTGTTTTTT.

This sequence joins TRBV5-1 and TRBJ2-5; D call uncertain. CDR1 SGHRS and CDR2 YFSETQ come from the germline V gene. The ends were cut back, 4 bases at V and 5 bases at J, with 15 bases in the middle. The CDR3 covers 14 residues. CDR3 in DNA: TGCGCCAGCAGCAACAATAGCCGTGGGGAGACCCAGTACTTC. This translates into CASSNNSRGETQYF.

The V call is TRBV19, the J call TRBJ1-1, with 11 bases aligning to TRBD1. V was pared by 11 bases and J by 0 bases, with 5 bases of the junction left unmatched. CDR1 and CDR2 (germline): LNHDA, SQIVND (reference sequence). The CDR3 contains 14 residues. CDR3 in amino acids: CAARTGGLNTEAFF. DNA for the CDR3: TGTGCCGCCAGGACAGGGGGCCTGAACACTGAAGCTTTCTTT. Full variable domain (outside the CDR3, taken from reference TRBV19 and TRBJ1-1): DGGITQSPKYLFRKEGQNVTLSCEQNLNHDAMYWYRQDPGQGLRLIYYSQIVNDFQKGDIAEGYSVSREKKESFPLTVTSAQKNPTAFYLCAARTGGLNTEAFFGQGTRLTVV.

The chain's CDR3 is CASSIADSRANVLTF. CDR3 coding DNA: TGTGCCAGTAGTATAGCGGACTCACGGGCCAACGTCCTGACTTTC. The chain uses TRBV19 and TRBJ2-6, with a weak D call TRBD2 (5 bases). The CDR3 is 15 residues long. Trimming removed 1 base from V and 5 bases from J, with 9 bases in between. Germline V gene lookup returns CDR1 LNHDA and CDR2 SQIVND (reference sequence).

The V gene is TRBV29-1, the J gene TRBJ1-4; TRBD1 aligns across 7 bases. Unmatched junction bases numbered 3, after V lost 5 bases and J lost 6 bases. The CDR3 has 12 amino acids. CDR1 is SQVTM, CDR2 ANQGSEA, per germline. The CDR3 is CSVTGTDEKLFF. The CDR3 DNA follows: TGCAGCGTTACCGGGACAGATGAAAAACTGTTTTTT.

The CDR3 DNA reads TGTGCCAGCAGTGAAACGGCACCCCTCCACTTT. It yields the protein CASSETAPLHF. J is TRBJ1-6 and V is TRBV2; no clear D gene. In germline, CDR1 is SNHLY, CDR2 FYNNEI. Trimming left V 2 bases short and J 11 bases short, with 4 bases between. The CDR3 is 11 residues long.